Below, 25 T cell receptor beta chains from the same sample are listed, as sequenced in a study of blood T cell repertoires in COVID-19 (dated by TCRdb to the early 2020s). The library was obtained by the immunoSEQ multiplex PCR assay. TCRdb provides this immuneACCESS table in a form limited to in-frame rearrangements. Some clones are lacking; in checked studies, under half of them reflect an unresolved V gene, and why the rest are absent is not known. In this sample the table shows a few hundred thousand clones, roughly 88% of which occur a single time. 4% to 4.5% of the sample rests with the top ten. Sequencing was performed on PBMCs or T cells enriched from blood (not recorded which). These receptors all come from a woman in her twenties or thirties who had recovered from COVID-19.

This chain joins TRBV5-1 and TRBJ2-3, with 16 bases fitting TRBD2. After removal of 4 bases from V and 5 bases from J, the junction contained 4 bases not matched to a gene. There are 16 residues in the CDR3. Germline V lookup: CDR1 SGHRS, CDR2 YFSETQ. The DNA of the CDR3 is TGCGCCAGCAGCCCGGGGACTAGCGGGAGGGGAGATACGCAGTATTTT. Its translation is CASSPGTSGRGDTQYF.

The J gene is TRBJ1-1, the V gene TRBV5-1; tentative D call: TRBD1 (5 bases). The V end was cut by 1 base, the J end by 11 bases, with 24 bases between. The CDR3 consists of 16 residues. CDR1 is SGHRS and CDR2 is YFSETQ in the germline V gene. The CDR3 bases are TGCGCCAGCAGCTTGAGTGGGGCGGGGTCCCCCCGAGAGGCTTTCTTT. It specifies CASSLSGAGSPREAFF.

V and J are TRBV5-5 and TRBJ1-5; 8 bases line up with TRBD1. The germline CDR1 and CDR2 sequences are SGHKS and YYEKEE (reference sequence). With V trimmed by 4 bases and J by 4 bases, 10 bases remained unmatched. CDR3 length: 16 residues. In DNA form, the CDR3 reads TGTGCCAGCAGCCTGGACGGAGGACAGGGTAATCAGCCCCAGCATTTT. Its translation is CASSLDGGQGNQPQHF.

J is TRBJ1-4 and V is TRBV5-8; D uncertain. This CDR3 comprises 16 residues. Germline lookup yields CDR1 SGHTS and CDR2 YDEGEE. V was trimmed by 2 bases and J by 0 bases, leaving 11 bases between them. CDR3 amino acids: CASSFSTPATNEKLFF. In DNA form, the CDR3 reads TGTGCCAGCAGCTTTAGCACCCCAGCAACTAATGAAAAACTGTTTTTT.

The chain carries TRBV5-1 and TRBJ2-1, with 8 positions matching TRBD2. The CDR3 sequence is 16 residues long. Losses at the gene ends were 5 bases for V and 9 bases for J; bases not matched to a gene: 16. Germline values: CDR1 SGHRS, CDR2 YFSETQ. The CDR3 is CASSYSGSNSLSEQFF. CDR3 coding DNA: TGCGCCAGCAGTTACAGCGGGAGCAACTCTTTAAGTGAGCAGTTCTTC.

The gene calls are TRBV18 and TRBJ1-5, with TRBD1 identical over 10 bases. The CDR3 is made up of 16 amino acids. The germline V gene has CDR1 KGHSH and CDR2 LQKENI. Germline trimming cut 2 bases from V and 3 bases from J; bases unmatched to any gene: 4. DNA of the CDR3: TGTGCCAGCTCACCAAACGGACAGGGGGTCAATCAGCCCCAGCATTTT. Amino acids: CASSPNGQGVNQPQHF.

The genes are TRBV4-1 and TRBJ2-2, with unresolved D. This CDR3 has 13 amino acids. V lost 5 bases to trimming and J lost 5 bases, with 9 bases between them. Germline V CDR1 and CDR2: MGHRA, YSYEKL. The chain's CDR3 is CASSVSVTGELFF. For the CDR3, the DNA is TGCGCCAGCAGCGTCTCGGTGACCGGGGAGCTGTTTTTT.

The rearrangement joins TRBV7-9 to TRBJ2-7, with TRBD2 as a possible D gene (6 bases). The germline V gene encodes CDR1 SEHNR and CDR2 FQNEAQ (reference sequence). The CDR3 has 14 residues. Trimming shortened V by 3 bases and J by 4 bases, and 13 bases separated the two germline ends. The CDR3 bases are TGTGCCAGCAGCTTGGCGGGGCAGCCATACGAGCAGTACTTC. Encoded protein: CASSLAGQPYEQYF.

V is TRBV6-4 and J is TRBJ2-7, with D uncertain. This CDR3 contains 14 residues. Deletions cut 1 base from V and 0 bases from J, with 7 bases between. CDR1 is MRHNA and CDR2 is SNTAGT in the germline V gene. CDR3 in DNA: TGTGCCAGCAGTGACTTTGCCGGCTCCTACGAGCAGTACTTC. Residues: CASSDFAGSYEQYF.

The CDR3 DNA sequence: TGCGCCAGCAGCCAAGGACCCACAACAGGGGGGTGGCCCGAGCAGTACTTC. Translating it yields CASSQGPTTGGWPEQYF. The rearrangement links TRBV4-1 to TRBJ2-7, with TRBD1 matching over 8 bases. From germline, CDR1 is MGHRA and CDR2 YSYEKL. This CDR3 contains 17 residues. V dropped 1 base and J dropped 6; count of bases not matched to a gene: 14.

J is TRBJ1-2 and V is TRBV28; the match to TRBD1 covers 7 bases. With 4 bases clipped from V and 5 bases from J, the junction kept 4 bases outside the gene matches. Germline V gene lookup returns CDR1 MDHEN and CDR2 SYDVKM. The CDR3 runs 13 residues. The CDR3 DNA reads TGTGCCAGCAGTTCGGAACAGGGGTATGGCTACACCTTC. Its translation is CASSSEQGYGYTF.

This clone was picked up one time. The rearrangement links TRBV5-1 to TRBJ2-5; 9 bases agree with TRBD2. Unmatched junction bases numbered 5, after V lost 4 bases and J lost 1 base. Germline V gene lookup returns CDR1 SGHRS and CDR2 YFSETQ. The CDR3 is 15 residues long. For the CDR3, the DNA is TGCGCCAGCAGCGTAGGCGGGGGGGCCCAAGAGACCCAGTACTTC. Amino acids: CASSVGGGAQETQYF.

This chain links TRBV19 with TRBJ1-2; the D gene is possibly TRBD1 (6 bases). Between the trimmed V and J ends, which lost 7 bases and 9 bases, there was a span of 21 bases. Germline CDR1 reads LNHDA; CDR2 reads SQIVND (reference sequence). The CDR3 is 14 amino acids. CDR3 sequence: CASKDRQVRFRYTF. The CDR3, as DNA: TGTGCCAGTAAGGATAGACAGGTGCGATTTCGCTACACCTTC. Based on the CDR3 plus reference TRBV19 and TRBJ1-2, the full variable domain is DGGITQSPKYLFRKEGQNVTLSCEQNLNHDAMYWYRQDPGQGLRLIYYSQIVNDFQKGDIAEGYSVSREKKESFPLTVTSAQKNPTAFYLCASKDRQVRFRYTFGSGTRLTVV.

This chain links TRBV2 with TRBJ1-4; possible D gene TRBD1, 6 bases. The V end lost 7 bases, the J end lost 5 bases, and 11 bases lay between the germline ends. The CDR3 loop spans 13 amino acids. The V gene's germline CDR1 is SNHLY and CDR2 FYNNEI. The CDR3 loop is CASMNRVNEKLFF. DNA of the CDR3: TGTGCCAGCATGAACAGGGTCAATGAAAAACTGTTTTTT.

CDR3 region: CASTLTGEQYF. The DNA for the CDR3 is TGCGCCAGCACCCTGACGGGTGAGCAGTACTTC. The rearrangement links TRBV5-1 to TRBJ2-7; the D is unclear. The germline V gene has CDR1 SGHRS and CDR2 YFSETQ. The germline V and J ends were trimmed by 6 bases and 7 bases, with 11 bases remaining between them. This CDR3 comprises 11 residues.

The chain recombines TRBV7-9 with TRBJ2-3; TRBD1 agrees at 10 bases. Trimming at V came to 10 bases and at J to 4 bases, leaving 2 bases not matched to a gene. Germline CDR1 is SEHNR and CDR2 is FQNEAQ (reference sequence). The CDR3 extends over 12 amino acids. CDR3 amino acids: CATGQGADTQYF. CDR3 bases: TGTGCCACCGGACAGGGGGCAGATACGCAGTATTTT.

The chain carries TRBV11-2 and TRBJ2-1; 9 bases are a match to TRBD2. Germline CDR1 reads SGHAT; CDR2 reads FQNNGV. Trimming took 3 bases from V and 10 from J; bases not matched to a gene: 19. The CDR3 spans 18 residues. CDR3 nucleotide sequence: TGTGCCAGCAGCTTTTTGGGCAGCGGGAGGCGAAAATTTGGGGAGCAGTTCTTC. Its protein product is CASSFLGSGRRKFGEQFF.

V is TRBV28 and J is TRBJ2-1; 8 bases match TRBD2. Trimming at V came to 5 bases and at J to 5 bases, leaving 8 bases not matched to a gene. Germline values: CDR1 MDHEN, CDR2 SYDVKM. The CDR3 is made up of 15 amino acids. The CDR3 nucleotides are TGTGCCAGCAGTGGTACGGGACTAGTCAACAATGAGCAGTTCTTC. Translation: CASSGTGLVNNEQFF.

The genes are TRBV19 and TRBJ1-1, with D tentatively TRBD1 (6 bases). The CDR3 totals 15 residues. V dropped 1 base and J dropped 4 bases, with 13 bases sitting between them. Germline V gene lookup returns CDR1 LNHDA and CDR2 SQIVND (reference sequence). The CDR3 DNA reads TGTGCCAGTAGTATAGCGGTCAGGGGAAGCACTGAAGCTTTCTTT. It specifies CASSIAVRGSTEAFF.

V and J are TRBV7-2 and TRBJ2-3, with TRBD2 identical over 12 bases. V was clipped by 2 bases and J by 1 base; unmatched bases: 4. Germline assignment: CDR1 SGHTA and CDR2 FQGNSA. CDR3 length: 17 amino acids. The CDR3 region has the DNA TGTGCCAGCAGCTTACGCTCTAGCGGGAGGGGCACAGATACGCAGTATTTT. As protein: CASSLRSSGRGTDTQYF.

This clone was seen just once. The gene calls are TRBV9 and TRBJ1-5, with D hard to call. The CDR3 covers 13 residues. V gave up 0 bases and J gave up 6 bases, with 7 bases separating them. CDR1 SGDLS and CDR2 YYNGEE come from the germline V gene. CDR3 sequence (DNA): TGTGCCAGCAGCGTAGACCACAGTCAGCCCCAGCATTTT. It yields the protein CASSVDHSQPQHF.

CDR3 sequence reads: CASSEGDTQYF. The CDR3 nucleotides read TGTGCCAGCTCGGAGGGGGATACGCAGTATTTT. J is TRBJ2-3 and V is TRBV6-4; TRBD2 might be the D (6 bases). The CDR3 extends over 11 amino acids. Trimming removed 8 bases at V and 6 bases at J, with 9 bases between. Per the germline V gene, CDR1 is MRHNA and CDR2 is SNTAGT.

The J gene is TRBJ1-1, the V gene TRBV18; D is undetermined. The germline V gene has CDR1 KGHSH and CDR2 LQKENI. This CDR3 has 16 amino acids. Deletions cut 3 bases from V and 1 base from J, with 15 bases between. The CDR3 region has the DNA TGTGCCAGCTCACCTCCTAATGGAGTCTCGAACACTGAAGCTTTCTTT. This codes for CASSPPNGVSNTEAFF.

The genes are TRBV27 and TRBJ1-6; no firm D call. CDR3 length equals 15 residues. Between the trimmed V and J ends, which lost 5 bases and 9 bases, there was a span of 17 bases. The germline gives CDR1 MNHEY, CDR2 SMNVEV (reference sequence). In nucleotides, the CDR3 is TGTGCCAGCAGTCAAAGACAAGATTTGGGTTCACCCCTCCACTTT. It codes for CASSQRQDLGSPLHF.

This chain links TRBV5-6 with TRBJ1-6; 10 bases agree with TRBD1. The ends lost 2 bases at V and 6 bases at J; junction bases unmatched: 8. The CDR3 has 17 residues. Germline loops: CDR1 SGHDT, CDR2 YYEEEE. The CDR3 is CASSFPRQGASNSPLHF. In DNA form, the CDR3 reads TGTGCCAGCAGCTTCCCACGACAGGGGGCTAGTAATTCACCCCTCCACTTT.